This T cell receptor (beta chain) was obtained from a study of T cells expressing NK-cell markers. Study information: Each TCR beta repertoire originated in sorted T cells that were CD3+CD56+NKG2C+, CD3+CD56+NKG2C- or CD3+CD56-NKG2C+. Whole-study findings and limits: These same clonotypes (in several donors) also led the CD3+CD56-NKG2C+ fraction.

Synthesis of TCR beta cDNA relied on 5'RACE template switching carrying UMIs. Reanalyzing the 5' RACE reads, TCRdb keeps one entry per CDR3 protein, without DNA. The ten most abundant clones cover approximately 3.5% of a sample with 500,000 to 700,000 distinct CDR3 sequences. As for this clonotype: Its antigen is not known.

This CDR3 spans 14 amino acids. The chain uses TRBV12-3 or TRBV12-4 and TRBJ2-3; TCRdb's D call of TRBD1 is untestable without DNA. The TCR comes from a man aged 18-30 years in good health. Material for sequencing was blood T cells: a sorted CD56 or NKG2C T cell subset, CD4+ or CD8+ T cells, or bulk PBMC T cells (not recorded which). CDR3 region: CASSFRGNTDTQYF.